This TCR beta chain comes out of a study of shared clonotypes between healthy human individuals. Concerning this clone itself: The antigen remains undetermined.

Some clones are missing from TCRdb's copy, which holds only in-frame ones; the method was immunoSEQ multiplex PCR. The sample lists around 2,000,000 clones, approximately 94% occurring once. Study-wide findings and caveats: Naive subsets generally exceeded memory subsets in estimated richness. Sampling used blood alone; tissue repertoires probably differ.

There are 14 residues in the CDR3. Deletions cut 5 bases from V and 4 bases from J, with 14 bases between. Germline CDR1 is MNHEY and CDR2 is SMNVEV (reference sequence). Positive CCR7 selection of CD45RO-negative cells yielded the naive CD8 cells, and terminally differentiated effector memory CD45RA+ cells were excluded. Sequencing used naive CD8+ T cells sorted from blood. The V call is TRBV27, the J call TRBJ2-5; D might be TRBD1 (5 bases). This receptor was identified in a man younger than 35 in good health. In DNA form, the CDR3 reads TGTGCCAGCAGTGGGGCTAACCCGGGAGAGACCCAGTACTTC. This sequence encodes CASSGANPGETQYF.